These 19 T cell receptor beta chains were all obtained from the same sample, sequenced in a study of shared clonotypes between healthy human individuals. Sequenced by immunoSEQ multiplex PCR; TCRdb stores in-frame clones only, minus some. The repertoire consists of about 1.1 million clones, with around 78% occurring once and the leading ten covering 0.5% to 0.65%. The sample consisted of memory CD4+ T cells from PBMCs. Subset reported: CD45RA-negative fraction. These receptors all come from a man younger than 30 in good health. Some clones in this sample may be carry-over from other donors' samples.

The chain employs TRBV11-2 and TRBJ2-2; no clear D. Germline CDR1 reads SGHAT; CDR2 reads FQNNGV. V lost 4 bases to trimming and J lost 4 bases, with 13 bases between them. This CDR3 region has 15 residues. The CDR3 is CASSSQWASTGELFF. The CDR3 DNA reads TGTGCCAGCAGCTCCCAGTGGGCGAGCACCGGGGAGCTGTTTTTT.

The chain combines TRBV7-2 with TRBJ1-1; D is ambiguous. The CDR3 consists of 13 residues. V was pared by 0 bases and J by 7 bases, with 9 bases between. Germline CDR1 reads SGHTA; CDR2 reads FQGNSA. DNA for the CDR3: TGTGCCAGCAGCTTAGCGAGGTGGGGTGAAGCTTTCTTT. Residues: CASSLARWGEAFF.

The genes are TRBV27 and TRBJ1-2, with no clear D. Trimming took off 3 bases at V and 3 bases at J, with 14 bases between the two ends. There are 15 residues in the CDR3. Looked up from germline, CDR1 is MNHEY and CDR2 is SMNVEV (reference sequence). CDR3 nucleotides: TGTGCCAGCAGTTTCCTCTACCAAGGAGACTATGGCTACACCTTC. Translating it yields CASSFLYQGDYGYTF.

The chain has TRBV6-1 and TRBJ1-3; 7 bases agree with TRBD1. The V segment lost 1 base and the J segment 4 bases; nucleotides outside the gene matches: 4. The CDR3 is 15 amino acids. Germline V gene sequence: CDR1 MNHNS, CDR2 SASEGT. The CDR3 loop reads CASSEEAGGGNTIYF. The DNA of the CDR3 is TGTGCCAGCAGTGAAGAGGCAGGGGGAGGAAACACCATATATTTT.

The chain carries TRBV6-5 and TRBJ1-2, with 9 bases identical to TRBD1. The CDR3 sequence is 14 residues long. Germline assignment: CDR1 MNHEY and CDR2 SVGAGI. Trimming took 7 bases from V and 4 from J; bases not matched to a gene: 7. The CDR3 sequence: CASKKQQGAYGYTF. Written as DNA, the CDR3 is TGTGCCAGCAAGAAACAACAGGGGGCCTATGGCTACACCTTC.

Details on this clone: The same CDR3 also results from other DNA sequences found in this sample. The chain has TRBV5-6 and TRBJ2-3; 10 bases are a match to TRBD2. The CDR3 loop spans 18 amino acids. V lost 4 bases and J lost 2; bases outside the gene matches: 13. CDR1 and CDR2 (germline): SGHDT, YYEEEE. In DNA form, the CDR3 reads TGTGCCAGCAGCATCGGACTAGCGGCCCTTTCTAACACAGATACGCAGTATTTT. It is translated as CASSIGLAALSNTDTQYF.

The chain combines TRBV18 with TRBJ1-3; D is unclear. This CDR3 comprises 13 residues. Germline loops: CDR1 KGHSH, CDR2 LQKENI. V lost 2 bases and J 6 bases, leaving 8 bases between the germline ends. CDR3 nucleotides: TGTGCCAGCTCACCAATATCTATAAACACCATATATTTT. Its protein is CASSPISINTIYF.

The chain links TRBV9 to TRBJ2-1; TRBD2 agrees at 7 bases. The CDR3 sequence is 16 residues long. The germline gives CDR1 SGDLS, CDR2 YYNGEE. Unmatched junction bases numbered 7, after V lost 0 bases and J lost 4 bases. Here the CDR3 DNA reads TGTGCCAGCAGCGTAGCGAGTACTAGCGAGTACAATGAGCAGTTCTTC. This sequence encodes CASSVASTSEYNEQFF. Drawing the rest from reference TRBV9 and TRBJ2-1, the complete variable domain is DSGVTQTPKHLITATGQRVTLRCSPRSGDLSVYWYQQSLDQGLQFLIQYYNGEERAKGNILERFSAQQFPDLHSELNLSSLELGDSALYFCASSVASTSEYNEQFFGPGTRLTVL.

This chain joins TRBV27 and TRBJ2-7; D may match TRBD1 or TRBD2 (5 bases each). The germline CDR1 and CDR2 sequences are MNHEY and SMNVEV (reference sequence). The CDR3 extends over 17 amino acids. V dropped 6 bases and J dropped 3 bases, with 24 bases sitting between them. This chain's CDR3 is CASSDRPGRPGGYEQYF. The CDR3 nucleotides read TGTGCCAGCAGCGACCGGCCGGGACGGCCTGGGGGCTACGAGCAGTACTTC.

The CDR3 DNA reads as TGTGCCAGCACCTACCCGGGGGGGGTGAGTGAAAAACTGTTTTTT. It specifies CASTYPGGVSEKLFF. This chain links TRBV6-5 with TRBJ1-4, with D possibly being TRBD1 (5 bases). This CDR3 contains 15 residues. The V end lost 7 bases, the J end lost 7 bases, and 19 bases lay between the germline ends. CDR1 and CDR2 (germline): MNHEY, SVGAGI.

The chain employs TRBV28 and TRBJ2-7; perhaps D is TRBD1 or TRBD2 (5 bases each). The CDR3 extends over 14 amino acids. In germline, CDR1 is MDHEN, CDR2 SYDVKM. Trimming removed 8 bases from V and 6 bases from J, with 20 bases in between. DNA for the CDR3: TGTGCCAGCGGGAATATTGGGGGACGGGGCGAGCAGTACTTC. It specifies CASGNIGGRGEQYF. Drawing the rest from reference TRBV28 and TRBJ2-7, the complete variable domain is DVKVTQSSRYLVKRTGEKVFLECVQDMDHENMFWYRQDPGLGLRLIYFSYDVKMKEKGDIPEGYSVSREKKERFSLILESASTNQTSMYLCASGNIGGRGEQYFGPGTRLTVT.

The chain has TRBV7-9 and TRBJ1-4; D call uncertain. The CDR3 covers 13 residues. V lost 5 bases to trimming and J lost 8 bases, with 12 bases between them. The germline V gene has CDR1 SEHNR and CDR2 FQNEAQ (reference sequence). CDR3 loop: CASSPDSTEKLFF. In DNA form, the CDR3 reads TGTGCCAGCAGCCCGGACTCCACAGAAAAACTGTTTTTT. Variable domain in full (rest from reference TRBV7-9 and TRBJ1-4): DTGVSQNPRHKITKRGQNVTFRCDPISEHNRLYWYRQTLGQGPEFLTYFQNEAQLEKSRLLSDRFSAERPKGSFSTLEIQRTEQGDSAMYLCASSPDSTEKLFFGSGTQLSVL.

This clone was counted between two and nine times. Other DNA sequences in this specimen translate into the identical CDR3. V usage is TRBV5-1 and J usage is TRBJ1-1; TRBD1 matches at 9 bases. Per germline, CDR1 SGHRS and CDR2 YFSETQ. The CDR3 runs to 14 residues. V dropped 2 bases and J dropped 5; count of bases not matched to a gene: 4. This CDR3 is CASSLQGAGTEAFF. In DNA, the CDR3 is TGCGCCAGCAGCTTACAGGGGGCCGGGACTGAAGCTTTCTTT.

The J gene is TRBJ2-1, the V gene TRBV13, with D perhaps assigned TRBD1 or TRBD2 (5 bases each). V was pared by 1 base and J by 5 bases, with 15 bases between. The germline V gene encodes CDR1 PRHDT and CDR2 FYEKMQ (reference sequence). The CDR3 loop spans 16 amino acids. CDR3 in DNA: TGTGCCAGCAGCTTAGTAGGGGAGATTCACAACAATGAGCAGTTCTTC. Its protein product is CASSLVGEIHNNEQFF. Based on the CDR3 plus reference TRBV13 and TRBJ2-1, the full variable domain is AAGVIQSPRHLIKEKRETATLKCYPIPRHDTVYWYQQGPGQDPQFLISFYEKMQSDKGSIPDRFSAQQFSDYHSELNMSSLELGDSALYFCASSLVGEIHNNEQFFGPGTRLTVL.

This chain joins TRBV19 and TRBJ2-2; D might be TRBD1 (6 bases). The V gene lost 6 bases and the J gene lost 1 base, with 12 bases spanning the gap. The germline gives CDR1 LNHDA, CDR2 SQIVND (reference sequence). The CDR3 contains 15 residues. CDR3 amino acids: CASRNPGVNTGELFF. As DNA, the CDR3 is TGTGCCAGTAGAAACCCAGGGGTGAACACCGGGGAGCTGTTTTTT.

As regards this clone: The sample has other DNA sequences that encode this CDR3 too. The rearrangement uses TRBV18 and TRBJ1-1, with D hard to call. The ends were cut back, 4 bases at V and 3 bases at J, with 9 bases in the middle. There are 13 residues in the CDR3. Germline V CDR1 and CDR2: KGHSH, LQKENI. The CDR3: CASSLGRDTEAFF. CDR3 coding DNA: TGTGCCAGCTCACTTGGTCGGGACACTGAAGCTTTCTTT.

The chain combines TRBV29-1 with TRBJ1-2; D ambiguous. CDR1 and CDR2 from the germline V gene are SQVTM and ANQGSEA. V was cut by 6 bases and J by 5 bases, with 19 bases left in between. The CDR3 covers 14 residues. CDR3 protein: CSVGGPGDKYGYTF. CDR3 in DNA: TGCAGCGTGGGAGGTCCAGGCGACAAATATGGCTACACCTTC.

J is TRBJ1-4 and V is TRBV2; D is perhaps TRBD1 (5 bases). Between the trimmed V and J ends, which lost 5 bases and 7 bases, there was a span of 11 bases. Germline CDR1 SNHLY, CDR2 FYNNEI. The CDR3 is 13 residues long. The CDR3 DNA is TGTGCCAGCAGTAGCAGGGTTAGTGAAAAACTGTTTTTT. It encodes CASSSRVSEKLFF.

The chain couples TRBV9 to TRBJ2-3, with TRBD2 identical over 11 bases. Germline loops: CDR1 SGDLS, CDR2 YYNGEE. With V trimmed by 0 bases and J by 5 bases, 5 bases remained unmatched. The CDR3 has 16 amino acids. The CDR3 nucleotides read TGTGCCAGCAGCGTAGTTACTAGCGGGGGTCTAGATACGCAGTATTTT. Protein sequence: CASSVVTSGGLDTQYF.